This TCR beta chain is from a study of shared clonotypes between healthy human individuals. Study-wide results and limits: Only blood was sampled, and tissue TCR repertoires likely differ from blood ones. The generation probabilities recorded for non-shared clonotypes fell below those of clonotypes shared by all four donors.

Here immunoSEQ multiplex PCR was the method, and the copy in TCRdb shows in-frame clones only, minus some. The table has 2 million to 3 million clones, approximately 94% seen once. V trimming: 6 bases; J trimming: 6 bases; junction bases outside the gene matches: 10. CDR3 length equals 16 residues. Germline loops: CDR1 LNHDA, CDR2 SQIVND (reference sequence). In the case of this clone: Its specificity is unknown.

Sequenced material: naive CD4+ T cells sorted from blood. The subset: CD45RA+ positively selected. This clonotype originated in a young man in good health. The chain joins TRBV19 to TRBJ2-2, with 10 nucleotides matching TRBD1. The chain's CDR3 is CASRTSGQGTSGELFF. CDR3 in DNA: TGTGCCAGTAGAACATCGGGACAGGGGACCTCCGGGGAGCTGTTTTTT.